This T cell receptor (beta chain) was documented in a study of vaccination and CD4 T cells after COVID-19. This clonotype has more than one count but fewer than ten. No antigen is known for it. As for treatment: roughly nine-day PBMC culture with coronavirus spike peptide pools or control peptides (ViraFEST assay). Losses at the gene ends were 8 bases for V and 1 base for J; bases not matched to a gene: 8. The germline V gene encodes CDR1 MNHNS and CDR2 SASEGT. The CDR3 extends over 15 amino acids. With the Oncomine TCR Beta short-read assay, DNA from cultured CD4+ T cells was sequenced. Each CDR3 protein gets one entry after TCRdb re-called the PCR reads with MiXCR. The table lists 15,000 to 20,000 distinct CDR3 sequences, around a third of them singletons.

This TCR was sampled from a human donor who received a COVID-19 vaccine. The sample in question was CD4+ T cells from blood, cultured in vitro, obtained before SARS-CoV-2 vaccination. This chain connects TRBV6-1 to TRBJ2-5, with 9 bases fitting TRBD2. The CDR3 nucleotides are TGTGCCAGCGGACGAGAGCGGGGGGCCCAAGAGACCCAGTACTTC. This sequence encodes CASGRERGAQETQYF.